The 17 T cell receptor beta chains below were found in one sample sequenced in a study of control samples from healthy donors and cancer patients. Assay used: immunoSEQ multiplex PCR; TCRdb lists only in-frame clones, some missing. Among more than 35,000 clones, about 94% were seen once, and the ten largest hold roughly a quarter. Specimen: blood. These receptors came from a man aged 55 to 70 in good health.

The CDR3 region has the DNA TGCGCCAGCAGCTCCGACCGGGTTCTCAACTACGAGCAGTACTTC. Translation gives CASSSDRVLNYEQYF. V is TRBV5-1 and J is TRBJ2-7, with D uncertain. CDR3 length equals 15 residues. V lost 3 bases, J lost 3 bases, and 16 bases lay in between. CDR1 is SGHRS and CDR2 is YFSETQ in the germline V gene.

This chain joins TRBV12-3 or TRBV12-4 and TRBJ1-1, with TRBD1 matching 9 bases. The CDR3 totals 12 residues. The V and J ends lost 6 bases and 5 bases, in that order; junction bases with no gene match: 1. The CDR3: CASRTGGTEAFF. As DNA, the CDR3 is TGTGCCAGCAGGACAGGGGGGACTGAAGCTTTCTTT.

This chain connects TRBV24-1 to TRBJ2-3, with D tentatively TRBD2 (5 bases). CDR1 KGHDR and CDR2 SFDVKD come from the germline V gene. This CDR3 is built from 12 residues. Trimming removed 6 bases from V and 3 bases from J, with 6 bases in between. The chain's CDR3 is CATSPGTDTQYF. Written as DNA, the CDR3 is TGTGCCACCAGTCCGGGGACAGATACGCAGTATTTT.

The rearrangement joins TRBV27 to TRBJ2-2; D remains ambiguous. The CDR3 has 12 amino acids. The V end was cut by 4 bases, the J end by 2 bases, with 2 bases between. CDR1 is MNHEY and CDR2 is SMNVEV in the germline V gene (reference sequence). CDR3 DNA: TGTGCCAGCAGTTATAACACCGGGGAGCTGTTTTTT. It specifies CASSYNTGELFF.

As concerns this clone: This CDR3 is missing its conserved last phenylalanine or tryptophan, likely due to a read error. The DNA is omitted, as the CDR3 cannot be located on it reliably, and the CDR3 follows TCRdb's listing. The chain combines TRBV10-1 with TRBJ1-4; the DNA was not used to check the table's D call, TRBD1. The CDR3 adds up to 15 amino acids, both ends counted. Germline lookup yields CDR1 WNHNN and CDR2 SYGVQD (reference sequence). The CDR3 here is CASGHPRDRGPSYPL.

The chain links TRBV29-1 to TRBJ1-2, with TRBD1 identical over 9 bases. The CDR3 loop spans 11 amino acids. Trimming at V came to 7 bases and at J to 8 bases, leaving 5 bases not matched to a gene. Looked up from germline, CDR1 is SQVTM and CDR2 is ANQGSEA. CDR3 DNA sequence: TGCAGCGCTACAGGGGGCGGCGGCTACACCTTC. Amino acids: CSATGGGGYTF.

V usage is TRBV20-1 and J usage is TRBJ2-7; D unresolved. CDR1 and CDR2 (germline): DFQATT, SNEGSKA (reference sequence). CDR3 length equals 11 residues. V was cut by 3 bases and J by 5 bases, with 8 bases left in between. Here the CDR3 reads CSARVAHEQYF. The CDR3 DNA reads as TGCAGTGCTAGGGTAGCCCACGAGCAGTACTTC.

The chain carries TRBV13 and TRBJ2-1; 7 bases are shared with TRBD1. Per the germline V gene, CDR1 is PRHDT and CDR2 is FYEKMQ (reference sequence). V was clipped by 6 bases and J by 0 bases; unmatched bases: 8. The CDR3 sequence is 16 residues long. In nucleotides, the CDR3 is TGTGCCAGCAGATCTACAGGGGAGAGCTCCTACAATGAGCAGTTCTTC. Translation: CASRSTGESSYNEQFF.

The chain couples TRBV28 to TRBJ2-3; D is undetermined. Looked up from germline, CDR1 is MDHEN and CDR2 is SYDVKM. This CDR3 region has 14 residues. V was clipped by 4 bases and J by 4 bases, with 12 bases between them. The CDR3 DNA sequence: TGTGCCAGCAGTTCACCCCGGACCTCAGATACGCAGTATTTT. This codes for CASSSPRTSDTQYF.

V gene TRBV12-3 or TRBV12-4 combines with J gene TRBJ2-1; D is possibly TRBD2 (5 bases). This CDR3 region has 12 residues. The ends were cut back, 2 bases at V and 9 bases at J, with 8 bases in the middle. The CDR3 DNA is TGTGCCAGCAGTTTAAGAGGGATTGAGCAGTTCTTC. This gives the protein CASSLRGIEQFF.

The chain is built from TRBV7-2 and TRBJ2-1, with a tentative D call TRBD2 (5 bases). The CDR3 has 16 residues. Looked up from germline, CDR1 is SGHTA and CDR2 is FQGNSA. V was trimmed by 5 bases and J by 7 bases, leaving 21 bases between them. CDR3 in amino acids: CASSRELGVGGNEQFF. CDR3 in DNA: TGTGCCAGCAGCCGGGAACTAGGCGTCGGCGGGAATGAGCAGTTCTTC.

V gene TRBV4-1 combines with J gene TRBJ2-3; 12 bases agree with TRBD2. This CDR3 contains 16 residues. Germline V gene lookup returns CDR1 MGHRA and CDR2 YSYEKL. The trim removed 5 bases at V and 5 bases at J, leaving 8 bases unmatched. The CDR3: CASSLRLAGDIDTQYF. CDR3 bases: TGCGCCAGCAGCTTAAGACTAGCGGGAGATATAGATACGCAGTATTTT.

The chain couples TRBV29-1 to TRBJ2-1; 7 positions match TRBD2. The CDR3 extends over 14 amino acids. The germline V gene encodes CDR1 SQVTM and CDR2 ANQGSEA. V was clipped by 1 base and J by 9 bases; unmatched bases: 9. CDR3 bases: TGCAGCGTTGAAGGACTAGCAGATACAATTGAGCAGTTCTTC. Its protein product is CSVEGLADTIEQFF.

This rearrangement joins TRBV30 to TRBJ1-6; D not resolved. The ends were cut back, 1 base at V and 0 bases at J, with 7 bases in the middle. Germline CDR1 is GTSNPN and CDR2 is SVGIG (reference sequence). The CDR3 has 15 amino acids. The CDR3 DNA sequence: TGTGCCTGGAGTGGAGGGAGCTCCTATAATTCACCCCTCCACTTT. This sequence encodes CAWSGGSSYNSPLHF.

The chain recombines TRBV11-2 with TRBJ1-5, with D unclear. CDR1 and CDR2 (germline): SGHAT, FQNNGV. V lost 5 bases, J lost 11 bases, and 16 bases lay in between. The CDR3 spans 13 residues. For the CDR3, the DNA is TGTGCCAGCAGCCGAGCGCCGTTTCGGGCCCAGCATTTT. Its protein product is CASSRAPFRAQHF. The entire variable domain, with the rest obtained from reference TRBV11-2 and TRBJ1-5, is as follows: EAGVAQSPRYKIIEKRQSVAFWCNPISGHATLYWYQQILGQGPKLLIQFQNNGVVDDSQLPKDRFSAERLKGVDSTLKIQPAKLEDSAVYLCASSRAPFRAQHFGDGTRLSIL.

The rearrangement joins TRBV11-3 to TRBJ2-3; 7 bases agree with TRBD1. The ends lost 5 bases at V and 2 bases at J; junction bases unmatched: 4. There are 14 residues in the CDR3. Germline CDR1 reads SGHNT; CDR2 reads YENEEA. The CDR3 is CASSKGTATDTQYF. In DNA, the CDR3 is TGTGCCAGCAGCAAAGGGACAGCCACAGATACGCAGTATTTT. Combining the CDR3 with reference TRBV11-3 and TRBJ2-3 gives the whole variable domain EAGVVQSPRYKIIEKKQPVAFWCNPISGHNTLYWYLQNLGQGPELLIRYENEEAVDDSQLPKDRFSAERLKGVDSTLKIQPAELGDSAVYLCASSKGTATDTQYFGPGTRLTVL.

This chain joins TRBV4-1 and TRBJ2-5, with D perhaps TRBD1 or TRBD2 (6 bases each). V was cut by 0 bases and J by 5 bases, with 16 bases left in between. This CDR3 region has 16 residues. Germline V gene lookup returns CDR1 MGHRA and CDR2 YSYEKL. CDR3 nucleotides: TGCGCCAGCAGCCAAGAAGTACGGGGGCTAGGGGAGACCCAGTACTTC. Protein product: CASSQEVRGLGETQYF.